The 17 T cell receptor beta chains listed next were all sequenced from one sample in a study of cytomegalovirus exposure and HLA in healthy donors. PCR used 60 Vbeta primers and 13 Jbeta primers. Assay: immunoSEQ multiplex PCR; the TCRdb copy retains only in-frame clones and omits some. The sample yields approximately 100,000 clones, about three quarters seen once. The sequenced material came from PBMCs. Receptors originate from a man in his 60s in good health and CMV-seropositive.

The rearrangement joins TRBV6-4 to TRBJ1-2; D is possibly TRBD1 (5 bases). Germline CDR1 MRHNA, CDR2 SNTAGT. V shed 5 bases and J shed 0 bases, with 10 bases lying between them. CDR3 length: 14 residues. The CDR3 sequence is CASSMDTTNYGYTF. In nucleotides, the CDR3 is TGTGCCAGCAGTATGGACACCACTAACTATGGCTACACCTTC.

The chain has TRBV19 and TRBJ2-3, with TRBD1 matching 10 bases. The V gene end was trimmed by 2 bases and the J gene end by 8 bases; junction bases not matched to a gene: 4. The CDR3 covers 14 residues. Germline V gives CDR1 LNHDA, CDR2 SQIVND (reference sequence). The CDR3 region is CASSIRTGGGTQYF. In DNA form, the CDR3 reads TGTGCCAGTAGTATAAGGACAGGGGGTGGTACGCAGTATTTT.

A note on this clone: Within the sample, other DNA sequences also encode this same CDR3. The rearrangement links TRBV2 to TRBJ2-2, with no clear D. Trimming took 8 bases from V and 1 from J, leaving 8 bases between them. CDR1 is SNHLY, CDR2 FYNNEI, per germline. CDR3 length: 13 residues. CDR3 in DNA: TGTGCCAGCGGGCTTATGAACACCGGGGAGCTGTTTTTT. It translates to CASGLMNTGELFF.

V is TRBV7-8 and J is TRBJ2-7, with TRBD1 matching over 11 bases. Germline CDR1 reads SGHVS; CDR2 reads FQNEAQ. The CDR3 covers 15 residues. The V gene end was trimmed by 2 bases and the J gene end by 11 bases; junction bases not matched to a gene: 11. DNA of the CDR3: TGTGCCAGCAGCTTACCCGGGACAGGGGGTAATAACGAGTACTTC. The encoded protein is CASSLPGTGGNNEYF.

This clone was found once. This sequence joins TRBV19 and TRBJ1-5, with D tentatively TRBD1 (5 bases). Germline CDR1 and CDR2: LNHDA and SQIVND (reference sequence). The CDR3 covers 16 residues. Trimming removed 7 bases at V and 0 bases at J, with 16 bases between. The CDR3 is CASNPPDSDSNQPQHF. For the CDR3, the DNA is TGTGCCAGTAATCCACCCGACAGTGATAGCAATCAGCCCCAGCATTTT.

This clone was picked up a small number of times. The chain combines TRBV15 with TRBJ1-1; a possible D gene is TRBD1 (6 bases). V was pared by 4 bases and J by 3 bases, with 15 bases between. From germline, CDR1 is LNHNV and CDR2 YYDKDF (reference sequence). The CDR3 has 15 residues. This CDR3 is CATSTDSPGDTEAFF. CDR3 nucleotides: TGTGCCACCAGCACGGACAGCCCAGGGGACACTGAAGCTTTCTTT. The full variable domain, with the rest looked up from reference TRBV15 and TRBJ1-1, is DAMVIQNPRYQVTQFGKPVTLSCSQTLNHNVMYWYQQKSSQAPKLLFHYYDKDFNNEADTPDNFQSRRPNTSFCFLDIRSPGLGDTAMYLCATSTDSPGDTEAFFGQGTRLTVV.

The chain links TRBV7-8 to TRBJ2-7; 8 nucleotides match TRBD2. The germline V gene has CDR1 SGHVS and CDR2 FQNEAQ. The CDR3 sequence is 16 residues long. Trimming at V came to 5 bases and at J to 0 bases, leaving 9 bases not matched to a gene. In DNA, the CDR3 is TGTGCCAGCAGCCTCACTTCAGCGGGAGACTCCTACGAGCAGTACTTC. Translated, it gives CASSLTSAGDSYEQYF.

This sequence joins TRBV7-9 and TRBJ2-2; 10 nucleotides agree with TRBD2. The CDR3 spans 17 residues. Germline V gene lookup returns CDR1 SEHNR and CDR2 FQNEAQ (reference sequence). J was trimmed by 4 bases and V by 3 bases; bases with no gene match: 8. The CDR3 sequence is CASSLTLAGEGTGELFF. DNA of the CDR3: TGTGCCAGCAGCTTGACCCTAGCGGGGGAGGGCACCGGGGAGCTGTTTTTT. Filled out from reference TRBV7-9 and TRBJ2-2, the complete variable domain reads DTGVSQNPRHKITKRGQNVTFRCDPISEHNRLYWYRQTLGQGPEFLTYFQNEAQLEKSRLLSDRFSAERPKGSFSTLEIQRTEQGDSAMYLCASSLTLAGEGTGELFFGEGSRLTVL.

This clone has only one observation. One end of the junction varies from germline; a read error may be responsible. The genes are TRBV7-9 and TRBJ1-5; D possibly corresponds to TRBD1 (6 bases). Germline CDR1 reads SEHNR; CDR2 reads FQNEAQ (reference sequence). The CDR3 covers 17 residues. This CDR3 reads CASSPSTLDSNYQLQHF. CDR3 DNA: TGTGCCAGCAGCCCCTCAACCCTGGACAGTAACTATCAGCTCCAGCATTTT.

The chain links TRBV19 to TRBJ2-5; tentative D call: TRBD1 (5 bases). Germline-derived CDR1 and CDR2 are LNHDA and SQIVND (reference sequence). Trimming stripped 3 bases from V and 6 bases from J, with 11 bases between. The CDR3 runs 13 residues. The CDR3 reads CASSMEGVKTQYF. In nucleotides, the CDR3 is TGTGCCAGTAGTATGGAAGGGGTAAAGACCCAGTACTTC.

CDR3 protein: CASSQDMGGGASDTQYF. The DNA for the CDR3 is TGTGCCAGCAGCCAAGATATGGGCGGGGGGGCATCAGATACGCAGTATTTT. V is TRBV4-2 and J is TRBJ2-3, with 9 bases fitting TRBD2. The CDR3 has 17 residues. Germline-derived CDR1 and CDR2 are LGHNA and YNFKEQ. V shed 0 bases and J 4 bases; nucleotides not matched to a gene: 8.

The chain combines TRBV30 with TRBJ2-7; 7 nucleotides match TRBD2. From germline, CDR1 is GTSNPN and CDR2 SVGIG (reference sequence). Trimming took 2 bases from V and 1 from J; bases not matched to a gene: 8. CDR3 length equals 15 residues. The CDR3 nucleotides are TGTGCCTGGAGTTTAGGGGCGGGAGTTTCCTACGAGCAGTACTTC. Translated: CAWSLGAGVSYEQYF. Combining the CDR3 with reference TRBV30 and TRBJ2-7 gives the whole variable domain SQTIHQWPATLVQPVGSPLSLECTVEGTSNPNLYWYRQAAGRGLQLLFYSVGIGQISSEVPQNLSASRPQDRQFILSSKKLLLSDSGFYLCAWSLGAGVSYEQYFGPGTRLTVT.

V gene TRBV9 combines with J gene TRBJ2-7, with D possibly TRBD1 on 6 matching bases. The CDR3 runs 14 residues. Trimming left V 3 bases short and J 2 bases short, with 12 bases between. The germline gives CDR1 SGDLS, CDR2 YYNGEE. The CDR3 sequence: CASSARRDTYEQYF. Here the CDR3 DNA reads TGTGCCAGCAGCGCCCGAAGGGACACCTACGAGCAGTACTTC.

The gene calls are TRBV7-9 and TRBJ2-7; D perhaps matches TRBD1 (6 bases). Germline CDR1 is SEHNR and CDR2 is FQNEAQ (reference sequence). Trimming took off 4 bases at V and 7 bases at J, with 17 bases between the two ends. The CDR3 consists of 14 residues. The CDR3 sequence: CASSSYRAGGEQYF. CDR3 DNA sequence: TGTGCCAGCAGCTCCTACAGGGCCGGTGGAGAGCAGTACTTC.

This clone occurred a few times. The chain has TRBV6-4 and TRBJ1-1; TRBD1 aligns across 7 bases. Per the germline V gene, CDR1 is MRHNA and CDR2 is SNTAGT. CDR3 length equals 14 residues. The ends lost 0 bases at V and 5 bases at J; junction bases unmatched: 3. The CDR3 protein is CASSDSNRGTEAFF. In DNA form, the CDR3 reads TGTGCCAGCAGTGACTCGAACAGGGGAACTGAAGCTTTCTTT.

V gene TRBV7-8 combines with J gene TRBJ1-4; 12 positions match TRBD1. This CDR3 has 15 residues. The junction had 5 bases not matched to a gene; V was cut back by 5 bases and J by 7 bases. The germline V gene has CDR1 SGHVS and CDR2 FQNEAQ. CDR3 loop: CASSRGTGGIEKLFF. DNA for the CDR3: TGTGCCAGCAGCCGAGGGACAGGGGGCATTGAAAAACTGTTTTTT.

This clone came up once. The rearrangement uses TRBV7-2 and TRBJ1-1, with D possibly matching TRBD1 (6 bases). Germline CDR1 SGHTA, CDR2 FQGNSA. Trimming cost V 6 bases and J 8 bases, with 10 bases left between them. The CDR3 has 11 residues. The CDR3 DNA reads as TGTGCCAGCAGTTTCGACAGGGAAGCTTTCTTT. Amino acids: CASSFDREAFF. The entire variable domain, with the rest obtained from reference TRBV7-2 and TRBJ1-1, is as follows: GAGVSQSPSNKVTEKGKDVELRCDPISGHTALYWYRQSLGQGLEFLIYFQGNSAPDKSGLPSDRFSAERTGGSVSTLTIQRTQQEDSAVYLCASSFDREAFFGQGTRLTVV.